This T cell receptor (beta chain) was documented in a study of metastatic and nonmetastatic thyroid tumors (dated by TCRdb to 2018 to 2020). A note on the overall study: For patients with malignant and with benign thyroid disease, the researchers compared repertoires between peripheral blood samples and tumor or nodule tissue samples. Broad study findings and their caveats: TCR beta diversity was reported as significantly higher in malignant tumors than in benign nodules, in both blood and tumor samples.

The CDR3 runs 16 residues from the cysteine to the phenylalanine. The retained sequence is limited to the CDR3, 48 bases, with the frame set at the first base. Sequences SGHRS (CDR1) and YFSETQ (CDR2) are obtained from the germline V gene. V sheds 4 bases and J sheds 3 bases, leaving 20 bases between their ends. As regards this clone: This receptor's antigen is unknown. Within one base of it there is no much larger clone, and no base qualities were kept.

The method was PCR. Sequencing was performed on an Illumina HiSeq 4000. The TCR beta-chain CDR3 region of each patient was profiled by high-throughput sequencing. For the original study's pipeline: Drawing on CDR3 differences between clinicopathological groups, the researchers built a classifier meant to tell apart patients with distant-metastatic papillary thyroid cancer. Repertoire diversity was assessed with the Shannon index, and tumor-blood repertoire similarity with the Morisita-Horn index. The public reads were run again by TCRdb, first through fastp at Q25 and then through MiXCR, and only productive beta chains were kept. TCRdb's processing, not the authors', yielded these V and J calls. In all, the sample holds 9,500 to 13,000 clones, and 32% of those were seen once. Approximately 5% of the sample comes from the top ten. Before undergoing thyroid surgery, none of the patients had been given any kind of treatment. Using T-cell receptor beta sequencing, the study looked back at clinical samples from patients collected from about 2011 to 2019.

The sequence derives from a female donor with papillary thyroid cancer or a benign thyroid nodule (not recorded which). Some clones in this sample may be carry-over from other donors' samples. Sequences were obtained from tumor tissue. The sequence is built from TRBV5-1 and TRBJ2-7; the D gene is perhaps TRBD1 or TRBD2, as each covers 5 bases. The base sequence is TGCGCCAGCAGCCCGGGACCTGGCCTAGGAATCTACGAGCAGTACTTC. It translates as CASSPGPGLGIYEQYF.